This T cell receptor beta chain was recorded in a study of identical twins (dated by TCRdb to 2016 to 2018). General notes on the study: To test whether fetal clonotypes persist, the study used deep sequencing on TCR alpha and beta repertoires from monozygotic twins, unrelated adults of various ages, and cord blood. Replicate twin experiments were performed at different times using different library preparation protocols to rule out contamination. Summary of the overall study and its limitations: In beta out-of-frame sequences, excess twin sharing was weaker, because having fewer shared sequences lowered the signal-to-noise ratio. In monozygotic twins, out-of-frame TCR alpha sharing was systematically underestimated by recombination models, although the models agreed with sharing between unrelated individuals. Zero-insertion analyses could be partly confounded by invariant T cells such as MAIT and iNKT, though diverse VJ usage argued against such confounding for most clonotypes. Abundant cord blood beta clonotypes had fewer insertions, young adult naive repertoires showed a similar but weaker trend, and memory repertoires showed no such trend. Out-of-frame TCR alpha sequences shared between twins showed an excess of low generation-probability sequences compared with coincidental sharing between unrelated individuals. Because the same donors could not be followed over many years, the conclusions depended on cross-sectional statistical analysis.

Every donor was a healthy Caucasian. The study also sequenced three unrelated non-twin adults: a male aged 18 to 29, a male aged 50 to 60 and a female aged 50 to 60. Miltenyi CD45RO+ enrichment and human naive T-cell isolation kits were used to isolate memory (CD45RO+) and naive T cells from PBMC. The library was built by means of 5' RACE. The listed sequencing device is Illumina HiSeq 2000. Template switching introduced a universal primer binding site; the final cDNA contained a unique molecular identifier, enabling accurate counting of TCR cDNA molecules. First-strand cDNA for TCR alpha and beta chains was synthesized from specific primers in the conserved constant-segment region. To control for contamination, each cDNA library was double barcoded with a SMART-Mk sample barcode plus Illumina barcodes. TruSeq adapter sequences, together with Illumina sample barcodes, were added in two successive PCR steps. The TCR alpha and beta cDNA libraries were sequenced on the Illumina HiSeq platform using custom primers. Concerning the study's data processing: Raw reads were processed with MiGEC to extract unique molecular identifiers, and MiXCR was used to determine CDR3 positions. For each individual, recombination models were inferred using an EM algorithm with the repgenHMM and IGoR tools. The tcR package in R was used for shared clonotype analysis, with sharing normalized by the product of cloneset sizes. Out-of-frame nonproductive sequences were analyzed to study raw recombination free of thymic and clonal selection effects. Starting from the raw public reads, TCRdb applied fastp trimming at Q25, assembled clones with MiXCR and retained in-frame beta chains. CDR3 protein duplicates are merged, each entry listing the most common genes and DNA. The V and J calls follow TCRdb's processing rather than the paper's. For this sample there are around 670,000 distinct CDR3 sequences; over 5% appear just once. The ten top clones hold 1.5% to 2% of the sample.

This clonotype was counted between two and nine times. Its recognized antigen is unknown. Within one base of it there is no much larger clone, and no base qualities were kept. The sample was naive T cells sorted from blood. The cell subset or site label here, explained by the study, means: cells isolated with a human naive T-cell isolation kit. This receptor was obtained from a young man in good health.

CDR3 loop: CSAGSGANVLTF. In nucleotides, the sequence is TGCAGCGCGGGATCTGGGGCCAACGTCCTGACTTTC. This receptor chain uses TRBV29-1 and TRBJ2-6; a tentative D call is TRBD2 (5 bases match). V is cut by 7 bases and J by 1 base, and the space between the germline ends is 5 bases. The germline V gene supplies CDR1 SQVTM and CDR2 ANQGSEA. The CDR3 goes from the cysteine to the phenylalanine over 12 residues. The only DNA kept is the CDR3, 36 bases in frame from the first base. When the CDR3 is completed using the reference TRBV29-1 and TRBJ2-6 genes on either side, the full variable domain is SAVISQKPSRDICQRGTSLTIQCQVDSQVTMMFWYRQQPGQSLTLIATANQGSEATYESGFVIDKFPISRPNLTFSTLTVSNMSPEDSSIYLCSAGSGANVLTFGAGSRLTVL.